This T cell receptor (beta chain) was sequenced for a study of spatial heterogeneity in lung cancer (dated by TCRdb to the late 2010s). With regard to the full study: Beta-chain transcripts were consistently detected in greater numbers than alpha-chain transcripts, which likely reflected higher beta-chain transcript abundance. In the raw uncorrected reads, each unique combination of TCR and UMI appeared more than ten times on average. TCR alpha and beta repertoires were quantitatively compared across multiple tumor regions, matched nontumor lung and blood in non-small cell lung cancer. Nonsynonymous mutation counts, determined by whole-exome sequencing of tumor tissue, were related to features of the TCR repertoire. At surgery, both alpha and beta chains were TCR-sequenced in 220 tumor regions, approximately 64 matched nontumor lung samples and 50 to 60 PBMC samples.

Library preparation used 5' RACE. Instrument on record: NextSeq 500. The TCR library protocol attached a unique molecular identifier to each TCR cDNA molecule to allow correction of PCR and sequencing errors. The study's own analysis went as follows. TCR identification, UMI-based error correction and CDR3 extraction were performed with Decombinator tools. Expanded TCRs were defined as those above a frequency of 2 per 1,000, corresponding to the top 1% of the tumor frequency distribution. Renyi diversity was calculated using the R vegan package after each repertoire was subsampled 100 times to 5,000 TCRs. CDR3 similarity networks were constructed using string-kernel similarity of amino acid triplets, with links drawn between CDR3s whose pairwise similarity was above 0.82. Starting from the raw public reads, TCRdb applied fastp trimming at Q25, assembled clones with MiXCR and retained in-frame beta chains. Rows are unified per CDR3 protein, each entry keeping the most common DNA and genes. The V and J calls come from TCRdb's annotation, not from the publication. Within this sample are tens of thousands of distinct CDR3 sequences, with more than 15% of them counted one time only. The ten largest clones add up to about 6.8% of the sample.

Broad study findings and their caveats: Confirming at a functional level the hypothesis that regional TCRs recognize regional mutations was considered to require additional single-cell paired TCR alpha and beta sequencing. Ubiquitous expanded tumor TCRs were found in blood more often at tumor resection than at routine follow-up.

As concerns this clonotype: What antigen it recognizes has not been identified. No base qualities exist here, and no much larger clone lies one base off it.

The time point label of this sample denotes: sample taken at primary tumor resection. For TCR sequencing, whole RNA was extracted from tumor and nontumor lung tissue, or from cryopreserved PBMC samples, and no cell sorting was done. Samples were obtained from about 75 patients with early-stage, untreated non-small cell lung cancer from the lung TRACERx cohort. A patient was chosen for TCR sequencing only when enough RNA was available from at least two tumor regions. This TCR came from a male donor with early-stage non-small cell lung cancer. Sample: PBMCs, taken at surgery.

This receptor has the CDR3 CASSWGDYGYTF. The DNA sequence is as follows: TGTGCCAGCAGTTGGGGGGACTATGGCTACACCTTC. The sequence joins TRBV28 to TRBJ1-2; TRBD1 is a weak D gene call, 5 bases matching. At the junction V is shortened by 4 bases and J by 3 bases, with 6 bases in between. Spanning cysteine to phenylalanine, the CDR3 consists of 12 amino acids. Solely the CDR3 DNA is kept, with 36 bases framed from the first base. According to the germline V gene, CDR1 reads MDHEN and CDR2 reads SYDVKM.